The next 27 T cell receptor beta chains were all read from a single sample in a study of metastatic and nonmetastatic thyroid tumors. TCRdb re-analyzed the PCR reads using MiXCR. This repertoire shows 53,000 or so clones, 20% to 25% found once; its top ten account for under 4.5%. Patients had received no treatment of any kind before thyroid surgery. The sample consisted of blood. The receptors stem from a female donor with papillary thyroid cancer or a benign thyroid nodule (not recorded which). Some clones in this sample may be carry-over from other donors' samples.

Only one count was recorded for this clone. This chain connects TRBV4-2 to TRBJ2-3; perhaps D is TRBD1 or TRBD2 (5 bases each). There are 16 residues in the CDR3. Trimming cost V 3 bases and J 2 bases, with 15 bases left between them. CDR1 is LGHNA and CDR2 is YNFKEQ in the germline V gene. In DNA, the CDR3 is TGTGCCAGCAGCCACGCAGCCGGGACCGACACAGATACGCAGTATTTT. This sequence encodes CASSHAAGTDTDTQYF.

This clone has ten or more counts. The rearrangement joins TRBV3-1 to TRBJ1-1, with 8 bases aligning to TRBD1. The CDR3 spans 14 residues. Trimming cost V 5 bases and J 1 base; bases outside gene matches: 3. CDR1 LGHDT and CDR2 YNNKEL come from the germline V gene (reference sequence). The CDR3 spells CASSYQGANTEAFF. Written as DNA, the CDR3 is TGTGCCAGCAGCTATCAGGGGGCGAACACTGAAGCTTTCTTT.

Regarding this clone: A junction end diverges from the germline sequence, so it may reflect a read error. The CDR3 DNA follows: TGTGCCAGCAGCTTGTCGGTGCAGCCCCATCATTTT. This translates into CASSLSVQPHHF. The chain carries TRBV7-8 and TRBJ1-5; D is unclear. The CDR3 is made up of 12 amino acids. CDR1 is SGHVS, CDR2 FQNEAQ, per germline. The full variable domain, in which reference TRBV7-8 and TRBJ1-5 provide the parts outside the CDR3, is GAGVSQSPRYKVAKRGQDVALRCDPISGHVSLFWYQQALGQGPEFLTYFQNEAQLDKSGLPSDRFFAERPEGSVSTLKIQRTQQEDSAVYLCASSLSVQPHHFGDGTRLSIL.

As concerns this clone: One junction end does not reproduce the germline sequence, and a read error may be involved. The V and J genes are TRBV30 and TRBJ1-1, with a weak D call TRBD1 (6 bases). The germline gives CDR1 GTSNPN, CDR2 SVGIG (reference sequence). This CDR3 has 14 amino acids. Written as DNA, the CDR3 is TGTGACTGTGCCTCCAGGGGAATTCGCACTGATGCTTTCTTT. This sequence encodes CDCASRGIRTDAFF.

With respect to this clone: Being one base from a much bigger clone, this may be a read error. The rearrangement uses TRBV9 and TRBJ2-1, with 8 bases identical to TRBD2. Germline V gene lookup returns CDR1 SGDLS and CDR2 YYNGEE. The CDR3 runs 13 residues. The junction had 6 bases not matched to a gene; V was cut back by 6 bases and J by 7 bases. The chain's CDR3 is CASIRGGRNEQFF. The CDR3 coding sequence is TGTGCCAGCATCCGGGGGGGCCGTAATGAGCAGTTCTTC.

This clone has ten or more counts. The rearrangement joins TRBV24-1 to TRBJ2-7; D ambiguous. Trimming took off 8 bases at V and 2 bases at J, with 0 bases between the two ends. Per the germline V gene, CDR1 is KGHDR and CDR2 is SFDVKD. The CDR3 sequence is 9 residues long. The CDR3 DNA is TGTGCCACCACCTACGAGCAGTACTTC. Its translation: CATTYEQYF.

This clone was recorded at least ten times. This chain connects TRBV5-6 to TRBJ2-7, with 7 bases that match TRBD1. Germline V gene lookup returns CDR1 SGHDT and CDR2 YYEEEE. V lost 0 bases and J lost 3; bases outside the gene matches: 9. The CDR3 runs to 16 residues. CDR3 sequence (DNA): TGTGCCAGCAGCTTGGCCGGGACAGTCTTAATCTACGAGCAGTACTTC. This encodes CASSLAGTVLIYEQYF.

The table lists this clone with many counts. The sample contains more than one DNA sequence encoding this CDR3. This sequence joins TRBV20-1 and TRBJ2-6; D gene uncertain. The germline V gene encodes CDR1 DFQATT and CDR2 SNEGSKA (reference sequence). CDR3 length equals 13 residues. The V and J ends lost 4 bases and 1 base respectively, with 5 bases between them. CDR3 sequence reads: CSATGSGANVLTF. DNA of the CDR3: TGCAGTGCTACCGGTTCTGGGGCCAACGTCCTGACTTTC.

This clone was seen at least ten times. The rearrangement links TRBV19 to TRBJ2-7; D gene unclear. Germline CDR1 is LNHDA and CDR2 is SQIVND (reference sequence). The CDR3 loop spans 15 amino acids. V gave up 6 bases and J gave up 1 base, with 16 bases separating them. The CDR3 loop reads CASSEQGTWSYEQYF. The CDR3 nucleotides are TGTGCCAGTAGCGAGCAAGGCACATGGTCCTACGAGCAGTACTTC.

The V gene is TRBV6-2 or TRBV6-3, the J gene TRBJ2-3; D is perhaps TRBD2 (6 bases). Looked up from germline, CDR1 is MNHEY and CDR2 is SVGEGT. V lost 6 bases to trimming and J lost 7 bases, with 20 bases between them. The CDR3 has 15 amino acids. This CDR3 reads CASSRGDQVIYTQYF. CDR3 DNA: TGTGCCAGCAGCCGCGGGGATCAAGTAATATATACGCAGTATTTT.

The chain combines TRBV5-6 with TRBJ1-3; TRBD1 might be the D (5 bases). The germline CDR1 and CDR2 sequences are SGHDT and YYEEEE. The CDR3 spans 15 residues. The germline V and J ends were trimmed by 0 bases and 2 bases, with 9 bases remaining between them. CDR3: CASSLGQTTGNTIYF. For the CDR3, the DNA is TGTGCCAGCAGCTTGGGACAGACAACTGGAAACACCATATATTTT. Together with reference TRBV5-6 and TRBJ1-3, the CDR3 gives the full variable domain: DAGVTQSPTHLIKTRGQQVTLRCSPKSGHDTVSWYQQALGQGPQFIFQYYEEEERQRGNFPDRFSGHQFPNYSSELNVNALLLGDSALYLCASSLGQTTGNTIYFGEGSWLTVV.

This chain connects TRBV7-8 to TRBJ2-3, with D uncertain. V was shortened by 3 bases and J by 5 bases, with 9 bases between the two germline ends. Germline V lookup: CDR1 SGHVS, CDR2 FQNEAQ. The CDR3 runs to 13 residues. The CDR3 protein is CASSLGSEDTQYF. The CDR3 nucleotides read TGTGCCAGCAGCTTGGGGTCGGAAGATACGCAGTATTTT.

At least ten counts were recorded for this clone. This rearrangement joins TRBV29-1 to TRBJ2-2; a weak D match, TRBD2 (6 bases). Germline V gives CDR1 SQVTM, CDR2 ANQGSEA. The V end lost 8 bases, the J end lost 6 bases, and 19 bases lay between the germline ends. The CDR3 totals 14 residues. The CDR3 nucleotides read TGCAGCTTTGCCTATGGAGGGTTCGCCGGGGAGCTGTTTTTT. Its protein product is CSFAYGGFAGELFF.

The table lists this clone with many counts. This chain uses TRBV4-1 with TRBJ2-7; 7 nucleotides align to TRBD2. CDR3 length: 17 amino acids. CDR1 is MGHRA, CDR2 YSYEKL, per germline. V shed 0 bases and J 3 bases; nucleotides not matched to a gene: 11. Written as DNA, the CDR3 is TGCGCCAGCAGCCAAGAACGTCCCGGCGGGAGAGGCTACGAGCAGTACTTC. This codes for CASSQERPGGRGYEQYF.

This clone came up many times. V gene TRBV6-1 combines with J gene TRBJ1-1, with a weak D call TRBD1 (5 bases). V lost 7 bases and J 6 bases, leaving 15 bases between the germline ends. Germline values: CDR1 MNHNS, CDR2 SASEGT. The CDR3 contains 13 residues. The DNA for the CDR3 is TGTGCCAGCAAGTGGAAGGGGCGATCTGAAGCTTTCTTT. Translated: CASKWKGRSEAFF.

For this clone: This could be a read error, since a much larger clone is one nucleotide away. The chain has TRBV7-2 and TRBJ2-5, with unresolved D. CDR1 is SGHTA and CDR2 is FQGNSA in the germline V gene. The CDR3 sequence is 13 residues long. The CDR3 loop is CASSPRIQETKYF. The CDR3 bases are TGTGCCAGCAGCCCTCGGATACAAGAGACCAAGTACTTC.

This clone was counted ten times or more. The V call is TRBV19, the J call TRBJ1-5; D possibly corresponds to TRBD1 (6 bases). The germline V gene encodes CDR1 LNHDA and CDR2 SQIVND (reference sequence). The CDR3 length is 14 residues. Trimming removed 6 bases at V and 4 bases at J, with 13 bases between. The CDR3 region has the DNA TGTGCCAGTAGAACAAGACAGGAAAATCAGCCCCAGCATTTT. Translated: CASRTRQENQPQHF.

Ten or more counts support this clone. V gene TRBV3-1 combines with J gene TRBJ2-2; 7 nucleotides align to TRBD1. Germline trimming cut 6 bases from V and 2 bases from J; bases unmatched to any gene: 3. Germline V CDR1 and CDR2: LGHDT, YNNKEL (reference sequence). The CDR3 contains 14 residues. CDR3 in DNA: TGTGCCAGCAGGTGGGACAGAAACACCGGGGAGCTGTTTTTT. Its protein is CASRWDRNTGELFF.

This clone was counted ten times or more. The CDR3 DNA reads TGCAGTGCACCCGATGTGGAGCGGGAGGACTACAATGAGCAGTTCTTC. Translation: CSAPDVEREDYNEQFF. This chain uses TRBV20-1 with TRBJ2-1; 9 nucleotides line up with TRBD2. The CDR3 is made up of 16 amino acids. Losses at the gene ends were 6 bases for V and 3 bases for J; bases not matched to a gene: 12. Germline CDR1 DFQATT, CDR2 SNEGSKA (reference sequence).

In this sample, this clone turned up many times. The chain links TRBV11-2 to TRBJ2-7; TRBD1 agrees at 11 bases. The CDR3 extends over 14 amino acids. Trimming took 5 bases from V and 3 from J; bases not matched to a gene: 3. From germline, CDR1 is SGHAT and CDR2 FQNNGV. CDR3 amino acids: CASSIGTGGYEQYF. The CDR3 coding sequence is TGTGCCAGCAGCATCGGGACAGGGGGCTACGAGCAGTACTTC.

This clone was seen at least ten times. This chain joins TRBV5-4 and TRBJ1-6; a possible D gene is TRBD1 (5 bases). V was trimmed by 5 bases and J by 7 bases, leaving 16 bases between them. CDR1 is SGHNT, CDR2 YYREEE, per germline (reference sequence). The CDR3 extends over 15 amino acids. CDR3 in DNA: TGTGCCAGCAGACCCAGGGAGCAGTTAAATTCACCCCTCCACTTT. This sequence encodes CASRPREQLNSPLHF. Together with reference TRBV5-4 and TRBJ1-6, the CDR3 gives the full variable domain: ETGVTQSPTHLIKTRGQQVTLRCSSQSGHNTVSWYQQALGQGPQFIFQYYREEENGRGNFPPRFSGLQFPNYSSELNVNALELDDSALYLCASRPREQLNSPLHFGNGTRLTVT.

This clone was counted many times. The chain carries TRBV5-1 and TRBJ2-7; possibly TRBD1 or TRBD2 for D (5 bases each). This CDR3 has 13 amino acids. CDR1 and CDR2 from the germline V gene are SGHRS and YFSETQ. Trimming removed 2 bases at V and 4 bases at J, with 10 bases between. The CDR3 is CASSFQGGYEQYF. The CDR3 DNA reads TGCGCCAGCAGCTTTCAGGGCGGGTACGAGCAGTACTTC.

This clone was detected many times. The gene calls are TRBV5-5 and TRBJ1-6; tentatively, D is TRBD1 (6 bases). The CDR3 contains 16 residues. The V end was cut by 4 bases, the J end by 8 bases, with 19 bases between. Germline V gene data show CDR1 as SGHKS and CDR2 as YYEKEE (reference sequence). The CDR3: CASSEFPGAPDSPLHF. The CDR3 nucleotides read TGTGCCAGCAGCGAGTTCCCGGGGGCGCCCGATTCACCCCTCCACTTT.

This clone was counted ten times or more. The chain couples TRBV30 to TRBJ2-7, with 8 bases fitting TRBD2. CDR1 is GTSNPN, CDR2 SVGIG, per germline (reference sequence). V shed 0 bases and J 2 bases; nucleotides not matched to a gene: 3. The CDR3 totals 14 residues. The CDR3 DNA follows: TGTGCCTGGAGTGTAGCGGGAGTGGCCTACGAGCAGTACTTC. It encodes CAWSVAGVAYEQYF.

This clone was found many times. J is TRBJ2-3 and V is TRBV12-5, with TRBD2 matching over 11 bases. From germline, CDR1 is LGHNT and CDR2 FRNRAP. V gave up 7 bases and J gave up 4 bases; unmatched junction bases: 7. This CDR3 has 15 residues. The CDR3 loop reads CASELLAGVPDTQYF. CDR3 in DNA: TGTGCTAGTGAACTACTAGCGGGAGTTCCAGATACGCAGTATTTT.

In DNA form, the CDR3 reads TGCAGTGCTAGATGTTTCGCGGGAGTGGGCAATGAGCAGTTCTTC. Protein sequence: CSARCFAGVGNEQFF. The chain couples TRBV20-1 to TRBJ2-1; TRBD2 aligns across 7 bases. This CDR3 has 15 amino acids. The trim removed 2 bases at V and 6 bases at J, leaving 10 bases unmatched. Germline V gene lookup returns CDR1 DFQATT and CDR2 SNEGSKA (reference sequence).

This clone was seen many times. J is TRBJ1-4 and V is TRBV7-8; 7 bases agree with TRBD1. V trimming: 6 bases; J trimming: 2 bases; junction bases outside the gene matches: 12. Germline V gene data show CDR1 as SGHVS and CDR2 as FQNEAQ. The CDR3 extends over 17 amino acids. The CDR3 DNA reads TGTGCCAGCAGTTCATATCCTACAGGGGTGACTAATGAAAAACTGTTTTTT. Translated, it gives CASSSYPTGVTNEKLFF.